This is a list of T cell receptor beta chains from one sample in a study of T cell repertoires in cytomegalovirus infection. One entry per CDR3 protein results from TCRdb running MiXCR on the reads. Of 44,000 or so distinct CDR3 sequences listed, over 20% are singletons. Antigen specificity for these receptors is unknown. The starting material was CD8+ T cells from cultured PBMCs, obtained from culture after CMV antigen stimulation. These receptors came from a human donor in good health (CMV status not recorded). Some clones in this sample may be carry-over from other donors' samples. The CDR3 runs from the conserved cysteine through the conserved F or W. The D gene is left open where the match is weak. Only some rows state a clone size, as once, few, many or a class for expanded clones.

v_call	clone_size	d_call	j_call	cdr3_length	cdr3_nt	cdr3_aa
TRBV7-2	few	TRBD2	TRBJ2-2	16	TGTGCCAGCAGCAAACTAGCGGGAGAAGGAACCGGGGAGCTGTTTTTT	CASSKLAGEGTGELFF
TRBV27	many	TRBD2	TRBJ2-3	16	TGTGCCAGCAGTCCAGGGACTAGCGGGATCATAGATACGCAGTATTTT	CASSPGTSGIIDTQYF
TRBV7-2	few	TRBD1	TRBJ1-5	16	TGTGCCAGCAGCGCACGAGGACAGGGGGCGAATCAGCCCCAGCATTTT	CASSARGQGANQPQHF
TRBV12-3/TRBV12-4	few	.	TRBJ1-4	15	TGTGCCAGCAGTCCACCGGGCCGCAGCGGTGAAAAACTGTTTTTT	CASSPPGRSGEKLFF
TRBV27	few	TRBD2	TRBJ2-1	16	TGTGCCAGCAGAGGGACACTCCATAACGGGAGGGCTGAGCAGTTCTTC	CASRGTLHNGRAEQFF
TRBV30	few	.	TRBJ2-3	15	TGTGCCTGGAGTGTACTAAGCGATAGCACAGATACGCAGTATTTT	CAWSVLSDSTDTQYF
TRBV28	.	TRBD2	TRBJ2-3	19	TGTGCCAGCAGTTTATGGGGACTAGCGGGATTCGGTGTGACAGATACGCAGTATTTT	CASSLWGLAGFGVTDTQYF
TRBV20-1	few	.	TRBJ1-6	17	TGCAGTGCTAGAGGACTCACCCGGGAATCGGATAATTCACCCCTCCACTTT	CSARGLTRESDNSPLHF
TRBV7-8	few	.	TRBJ1-2	16	TGTGCCAGCAGCTTATCCCCGGGGGGGGCTAACTATGGCTACACCTTC	CASSLSPGGANYGYTF
TRBV7-3	.	TRBD2	TRBJ2-2	15	TGTGCCAGCAGCGAGACTAGCGGTCGAGCCGGGGAGCTGTTTTTT	CASSETSGRAGELFF
TRBV3-1	few	.	TRBJ1-2	18	TGTGCCAGCAGCCAAGAATCTCAGCGGAGGTTTTCTAACTATGGCTACACCTTC	CASSQESQRRFSNYGYTF
TRBV27	.	.	TRBJ1-5	13	TGTGCCAGCAGTACAGGGAGCAATCAGCCCCAGCATTTT	CASSTGSNQPQHF
TRBV7-6	.	.	TRBJ1-1	16	TGTGCCAGCAGCTTAGGTGGGTGGACAGCCAACACTGAAGCTTTCTTT	CASSLGGWTANTEAFF
TRBV7-9	few	TRBD1	TRBJ1-6	15	TGTGCCAGCAGCTTAGCAGGGACAGGGGAATCACCCCTCCACTTT	CASSLAGTGESPLHF
TRBV25-1	.	TRBD1	TRBJ2-5	16	TGTGCCAGCAGTGATTTGGGACAGGGGTATTTGGAGACCCAGTACTTC	CASSDLGQGYLETQYF
TRBV6-5	.	.	TRBJ1-2	19	TGTGCCAGCAGTTACTTAGCTATTGACAGAGGACCGGTACTCTATGGCTACACCTTC	CASSYLAIDRGPVLYGYTF
TRBV19	.	.	TRBJ2-4	13	TGTGCCAGTAGCCAGGCTGGAGACAACATTCAGTACTTC	CASSQAGDNIQYF
TRBV19	.	TRBD2	TRBJ2-1	18	TGTGCCAGTAGTATTTGGTCTTCTAGCGGTGAATCTTACAATGAGCAGTTCTTC	CASSIWSSSGESYNEQFF
TRBV7-8	few	.	TRBJ2-7	12	TGTGCCAGCAGCCCGTCCCCTGAGTTCCAGTACTTC	CASSPSPEFQYF
TRBV12-3/TRBV12-4	.	TRBD2	TRBJ2-5	15	TGTGCCAGCAGACCTCGGACTAGCGTCGGGGGGACCCAGTACTTC	CASRPRTSVGGTQYF
TRBV7-9	few	.	TRBJ1-1	18	TGTGCCAGCAGCCCCTACCCACCCGGGATGGAGTTGGTCACTGAAGCTTTCTTT	CASSPYPPGMELVTEAFF
TRBV7-9	few	TRBD2	TRBJ2-1	16	TGTGCCAGCAGCGTAGTGGGGCTAGCGGGCTACAATGAGCAGTTCTTC	CASSVVGLAGYNEQFF
TRBV4-2	few	TRBD1	TRBJ1-3	15	TGTGCCAGCAGCCAGGGACAGTCCTCTGGAAACACCATATATTTT	CASSQGQSSGNTIYF
TRBV7-2	.	.	TRBJ1-5	16	TGTGCCAGCAGCTTAGGGGGGGATCGGCCCAATCAGCCCCAGCATTTT	CASSLGGDRPNQPQHF
TRBV7-9	.	.	TRBJ1-1	16	TGTGCCAGCAGCGGGGGCGGGTCCAGGATGAACACTGAAGCTTTCTTT	CASSGGGSRMNTEAFF
TRBV7-9	few	TRBD1	TRBJ1-1	13	TGTGCCAGCGTACAGGGGGGTAACACTGAAGCTTTCTTT	CASVQGGNTEAFF
TRBV6-2/TRBV6-3	.	.	TRBJ2-7	12	TGTGCCAGCGAAGGCGGGACCTACGAGCAGTACTTC	CASEGGTYEQYF